Shown below are 19 T cell receptor beta chains from a single sample sequenced in a study of regulatory T cells in long-lasting Graves disease. Time point defined: newly diagnosed GD, antithyroid drugs for less than 3 months. From RNA extracted from PBMCs, the TCR library was made. In building TCR beta libraries, iRepertoire HTBI primers were used together with Arm-PCR of CDR3 regions. TCRdb recomputed calls from the multiplex PCR reads with MiXCR, one row per CDR3 protein. This table has under 300,000 distinct CDR3 sequences, 20% appearing once. The source was peripheral blood mononuclear cells (PBMCs), collected at new diagnosis, from a patient treated with antithyroid drugs. The receptor source for this set is a female donor with Graves disease.

Comments on this clonotype: Given a much more abundant clone one base away, this may be a read error. The rearrangement joins TRBV12-3 or TRBV12-4 to TRBJ2-3; a weak D match, TRBD1 (6 bases). The DNA end lines up better with TRBJ1-5; the J call may be wrong. This CDR3 is built from 15 residues. CDR3 DNA sequence: TGTGCCAGCAGGGGGACTAGCGGGGGGCAGTGGACGCAGCATTTT. This encodes CASRGTSGGQWTQHF.

This clonotype was counted at least ten times. V gene TRBV2 combines with J gene TRBJ2-1, with 13 bases aligning to TRBD2. Germline CDR1 is SNHLY and CDR2 is FYNNEI. CDR3 length: 14 amino acids. J was trimmed by 10 bases and V by 8 bases; bases with no gene match: 8. The CDR3 region is CASRTSGGAGEQFF. The DNA of the CDR3 is TGTGCCAGCCGTACTAGCGGGGGGGCAGGGGAGCAGTTCTTC.

This clonotype was recorded many times. V gene TRBV12-3 or TRBV12-4 combines with J gene TRBJ2-2; 7 nucleotides line up with TRBD1. J was trimmed by 5 bases and V by 2 bases; bases with no gene match: 5. The CDR3 is 15 amino acids. The chain's CDR3 is CASSLLTGKTGELFF. The CDR3 nucleotides read TGTGCCAGCAGTTTACTGACAGGGAAAACCGGGGAGCTGTTTTTT.

This clonotype has a handful of counts. The V and J genes are TRBV7-6 and TRBJ2-7, with 7 positions matching TRBD1. There are 14 residues in the CDR3. The germline V gene encodes CDR1 SGHVS and CDR2 FNYEAQ. J was trimmed by 2 bases and V by 5 bases; bases with no gene match: 6. CDR3: CASSVSTGAYEQYF. The CDR3 region has the DNA TGTGCCAGCAGCGTCAGTACAGGGGCCTACGAGCAGTACTTC.

The sample holds a few counts of this clonotype. The chain couples TRBV7-2 to TRBJ1-3; TRBD1 agrees at 7 bases. Germline lookup yields CDR1 SGHTA and CDR2 FQGNSA. The CDR3 has 15 amino acids. V gave up 3 bases and J gave up 1 base; unmatched junction bases: 3. CDR3 sequence reads: CASSFGQASGNTIYF. As DNA, the CDR3 is TGTGCCAGCAGCTTTGGACAGGCGTCTGGAAACACCATATATTTT.

In its sample, this clonotype was seen many times. The chain is built from TRBV24-1 and TRBJ2-3; 8 bases match TRBD2. The CDR3 length is 15 residues. V lost 4 bases to trimming and J lost 4 bases; unmatched junction nucleotides: 6. CDR1 and CDR2 (germline): KGHDR, SFDVKD. The CDR3 DNA reads TGTGCCACCAGTGACCCCAGCGGGAGTGCAGATACGCAGTATTTT. Its protein product is CATSDPSGSADTQYF.

This clonotype has just a few counts. J is TRBJ2-2 and V is TRBV5-1; D is possibly TRBD2 (5 bases). The CDR3 is 15 amino acids. V was shortened by 4 bases and J by 0 bases, with 10 bases between the two germline ends. In germline, CDR1 is SGHRS, CDR2 YFSETQ. The CDR3 protein is CASSPGIANTGELFF. The CDR3 DNA is TGCGCCAGCAGCCCCGGGATCGCGAACACCGGGGAGCTGTTTTTT.

This clonotype showed up just a few times. This chain joins TRBV7-3 and TRBJ1-2; 8 positions agree with TRBD1. Germline V CDR1 and CDR2: SGHTA, FQGTGA. The CDR3 sequence is 14 residues long. V lost 4 bases to trimming and J lost 8 bases; unmatched junction nucleotides: 9. CDR3 amino acids: CASSSGGQAGGYTF. The CDR3 bases are TGTGCCAGCAGCTCGGGGGGACAGGCGGGGGGCTACACCTTC.

This clonotype was seen ten or more times. The chain couples TRBV28 to TRBJ2-7; 8 bases map to TRBD2. The CDR3 extends over 14 amino acids. V dropped 2 bases and J dropped 3; count of bases not matched to a gene: 3. Per germline, CDR1 MDHEN and CDR2 SYDVKM. CDR3 bases: TGTGCCAGCAGTTTACTGCGGGGGGTCTACGAGCAGTACTTC. As protein: CASSLLRGVYEQYF.

The chain uses TRBV4-1 and TRBJ2-7; D may match TRBD1 or TRBD2 (6 bases each). Germline V gene sequence: CDR1 MGHRA, CDR2 YSYEKL. V lost 1 base, J lost 2 bases, and 12 bases lay in between. CDR3 length: 15 residues. The CDR3 region is CASSQVPGAPYEQYF. The DNA of the CDR3 is TGCGCCAGCAGCCAAGTTCCGGGGGCCCCCTACGAGCAGTACTTC.

This clonotype was detected many times. The rearrangement links TRBV7-8 to TRBJ2-3; D unclear. V lost 2 bases, J lost 3 bases, and 6 bases lay in between. Germline values: CDR1 SGHVS, CDR2 FQNEAQ. The CDR3 spans 13 residues. The chain's CDR3 is CASSLNPTDTQYF. CDR3 bases: TGTGCCAGCAGCTTAAACCCGACAGATACGCAGTATTTT.

This clonotype was recorded at least ten times. This chain connects TRBV15 to TRBJ2-3; D remains ambiguous. With 3 bases removed from V and 4 bases from J, the gap between germline ends came to 20 bases. From germline, CDR1 is LNHNV and CDR2 YYDKDF (reference sequence). This CDR3 has 17 amino acids. In nucleotides, the CDR3 is TGTGCCACCAGCAGGTTGTCGCTCCAGGTGAGCGCAGATACGCAGTATTTT. Translation gives CATSRLSLQVSADTQYF.

In the case of this clonotype: One base separates it from a far larger clone, so it is likely a read error. The V gene is TRBV28, the J gene TRBJ2-5; 13 bases agree with TRBD2. The germline gives CDR1 MDHEN, CDR2 SYDVKM. The CDR3 runs 18 residues. Trimming at V came to 5 bases and at J to 11 bases, leaving 20 bases not matched to a gene. The CDR3: CASSTLAGGPRSYNEQYF. In DNA form, the CDR3 reads TGTGCCAGCAGTACACTAGCGGGGGGGCCGAGGTCCTACAATGAGCAGTACTTC. Filled out from reference TRBV28 and TRBJ2-5, the complete variable domain reads DVKVTQSSRYLVKRTGEKVFLECVQDMDHENMFWYRQDPGLGLRLIYFSYDVKMKEKGDIPEGYSVSREKKERFSLILESASTNQTSMYLCASSTLAGGPRSYNEQYFGPGTRLLVL.

This clonotype was counted at least ten times. V usage is TRBV6-1 and J usage is TRBJ1-5; the match to TRBD1 covers 11 bases. The CDR3 is 15 residues long. CDR1 and CDR2 (germline): MNHNS, SASEGT. V trimming: 4 bases; J trimming: 4 bases; junction bases outside the gene matches: 3. CDR3 nucleotides: TGTGCCAGCAGTGGGACAGGGGGCTCTAATCAGCCCCAGCATTTT. This translates into CASSGTGGSNQPQHF.

The V call is TRBV19, the J call TRBJ2-7, with D unresolved. Germline assignment: CDR1 LNHDA and CDR2 SQIVND (reference sequence). The length of the CDR3 is 18 residues. The V end was cut by 0 bases, the J end by 5 bases, with 23 bases between. The DNA for the CDR3 is TGTGCCAGTAGTATAGATCTGAGTTCCCGGGCTTTCGGGCACGAGCAGTACTTC. Translated: CASSIDLSSRAFGHEQYF.

The CDR3 region has the DNA TGCAGCGTTGAAGAACTTGACGTTCAGTCTCACACTCTCTATGGCTACACCTTC. It translates to CSVEELDVQSHTLYGYTF. The V gene is TRBV29-1, the J gene TRBJ1-2; D call uncertain. V dropped 0 bases and J dropped 4 bases, with 24 bases sitting between them. This CDR3 is 18 amino acids long. The germline V gene encodes CDR1 SQVTM and CDR2 ANQGSEA.

This clonotype has at least ten counts. The chain links TRBV6-2 or TRBV6-3 to TRBJ2-1; D gene uncertain. The V gene's germline CDR1 is MNHEY and CDR2 SVGEGT. V lost 4 bases, J lost 0 bases, and 16 bases lay in between. CDR3 length: 17 residues. In DNA, the CDR3 is TGTGCCAGCAGTTCTTTCCTTACTTCGAGCTCCTACAATGAGCAGTTCTTC. Protein product: CASSSFLTSSSYNEQFF.

This rearrangement joins TRBV14 to TRBJ1-2; D is unresolved. Trimming stripped 1 base from V and 7 bases from J, with 10 bases between. This CDR3 contains 13 residues. Germline V lookup: CDR1 SGHDN, CDR2 FVKESK. CDR3 residues: CASSQGTAAGYTF. The CDR3 DNA follows: TGTGCCAGCAGCCAAGGGACGGCTGCTGGCTACACCTTC.

The genes are TRBV25-1 and TRBJ1-2; D may be TRBD1 (6 bases). This CDR3 has 13 amino acids. Germline values: CDR1 MGHDK, CDR2 SYGVNS. V was shortened by 3 bases and J by 8 bases, with 13 bases between the two germline ends. In DNA, the CDR3 is TGTGCCAGCAGTGATCCACAGGGATGGGGCTACACCTTC. Translation gives CASSDPQGWGYTF.